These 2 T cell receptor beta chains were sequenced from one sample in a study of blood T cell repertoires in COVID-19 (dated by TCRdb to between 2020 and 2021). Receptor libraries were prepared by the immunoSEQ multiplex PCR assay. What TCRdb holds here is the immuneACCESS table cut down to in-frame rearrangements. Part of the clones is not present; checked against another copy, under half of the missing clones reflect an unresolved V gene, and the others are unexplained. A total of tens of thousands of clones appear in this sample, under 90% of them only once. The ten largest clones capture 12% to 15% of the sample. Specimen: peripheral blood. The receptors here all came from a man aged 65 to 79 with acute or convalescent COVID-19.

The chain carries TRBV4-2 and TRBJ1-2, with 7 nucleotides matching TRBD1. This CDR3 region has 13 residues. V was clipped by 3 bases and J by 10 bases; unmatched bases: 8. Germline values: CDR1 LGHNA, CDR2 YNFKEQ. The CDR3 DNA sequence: TGTGCCAGCAGCCAGGAAAGGGGGCTGATCTACACCTTC. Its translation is CASSQERGLIYTF.

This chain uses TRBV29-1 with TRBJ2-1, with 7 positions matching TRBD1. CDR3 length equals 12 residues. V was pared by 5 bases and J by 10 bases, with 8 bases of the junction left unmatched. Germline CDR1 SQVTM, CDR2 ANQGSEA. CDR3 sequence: CSVFGQVGEQFF. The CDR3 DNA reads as TGCAGCGTTTTCGGACAGGTTGGCGAGCAGTTCTTC.